Presented here are 17 T cell receptor beta chains from one specimen sequenced in a study of Graves' ophthalmopathy and Graves' hyperthyroidism. RNA transcripts provided the template for amplifying TCR beta CDR3 regions. The library came from an HTBI-primed first-round RT-PCR and a second-round multiplex PCR. MiXCR, run by TCRdb on the multiplex PCR reads, gives a single entry per CDR3 protein. The table lists around 26,000 distinct CDR3 sequences, approximately 48% of them singletons. The specimen was peripheral blood. Receptors were obtained from an adult woman with stable Graves' hyperthyroidism.

CDR3 region: CASSPDREGGGETQYF. The CDR3 bases are TGCGCCAGCAGCCCCGACAGGGAGGGGGGGGGGGAGACCCAGTACTTC. The chain uses TRBV5-1 and TRBJ2-5; D is perhaps TRBD1 or TRBD2 (7 bases each). Per germline, CDR1 SGHRS and CDR2 YFSETQ. The CDR3 spans 16 residues. V was shortened by 4 bases and J by 5 bases, with 21 bases between the two germline ends.

This chain uses TRBV5-1 with TRBJ1-1; D perhaps matches TRBD1 (5 bases). V was cut by 2 bases and J by 11 bases, with 22 bases left in between. Germline V lookup: CDR1 SGHRS, CDR2 YFSETQ. There are 15 residues in the CDR3. The CDR3 DNA sequence: TGCGCCAGCAGCTTATCGCAGGGAAGAAGGTTGGAGGCTTTCTTT. As protein: CASSLSQGRRLEAFF. Variable domain in full (rest from reference TRBV5-1 and TRBJ1-1): KAGVTQTPRYLIKTRGQQVTLSCSPISGHRSVSWYQQTPGQGLQFLFEYFSETQRNKGNFPGRFSGRQFSNSRSEMNVSTLELGDSALYLCASSLSQGRRLEAFFGQGTRLTVV.

The chain recombines TRBV7-3 with TRBJ2-3; D may be TRBD1 (5 bases). Germline lookup yields CDR1 SGHTA and CDR2 FQGTGA. The CDR3 contains 15 residues. The V end lost 6 bases, the J end lost 0 bases, and 13 bases lay between the germline ends. The CDR3 spells CASSEGASSTDTQYF. The CDR3 nucleotides are TGTGCCAGCAGTGAAGGGGCTTCTAGCACAGATACGCAGTATTTT.

The sample holds many counts of this clonotype. The CDR3 carries no conserved terminal phenylalanine or tryptophan, so it likely arises from a read error. The chain employs TRBV6-5 and TRBJ1-6; unclear D gene. This CDR3 comprises 15 residues. Per germline, CDR1 MNHEY and CDR2 SVGAGI. V lost 7 bases to trimming and J lost 14 bases, with 24 bases between them. The chain's CDR3 is CASTRASEHPSTLHL. The CDR3 DNA sequence: TGTGCCAGCACCCGGGCCTCGGAACATCCCTCCACCCTCCACCTT.

This clonotype was found many times. Here the CDR3 DNA reads TGTGCCAGCAGTCCGACTGGGGCCAACGTCCTGACTTTC. This translates into CASSPTGANVLTF. The chain couples TRBV4-2 to TRBJ2-6; D is ambiguous. Deletions cut 6 bases from V and 2 bases from J, with 5 bases between. The CDR3 has 13 residues. Germline V gives CDR1 LGHNA, CDR2 YNFKEQ.

This clonotype was observed at least ten times. The chain is built from TRBV19 and TRBJ2-2; D is possibly TRBD1 or TRBD2 (5 bases each). V gave up 5 bases and J gave up 5 bases, with 18 bases separating them. Germline CDR1 is LNHDA and CDR2 is SQIVND (reference sequence). This CDR3 has 16 residues. The CDR3 DNA is TGTGCCAGTAGTCCGACCCAGTGGGGCGGGACCGGGGAGCTGTTTTTT. Its translation: CASSPTQWGGTGELFF.

In this sample, this clonotype turned up a few times. DNA of the CDR3: TGTGCCAGCAGCTTAGGCCAGGGCTCCTACAATGAGCAGTTCTTC. Translating gives CASSLGQGSYNEQFF. The chain links TRBV7-2 to TRBJ2-1, with a tentative D call TRBD1 (5 bases). CDR3 size: 15 residues. The germline gives CDR1 SGHTA, CDR2 FQGNSA. Trimming shortened V by 1 base and J by 0 bases, and 7 bases separated the two germline ends.

This clonotype was detected ten times or more. A much more abundant neighbour one base away suggests this may be a read error. V is TRBV24-1 and J is TRBJ2-3, with D possibly TRBD2 on 6 matching bases. Germline V gene lookup returns CDR1 KGHDR and CDR2 SFDVKD. The CDR3 loop spans 15 amino acids. The CDR3 spells CATTFRDWVPDTRYF. The CDR3 region has the DNA TGTGCCACCACGTTTAGGGACTGGGTCCCAGATACGCGGTATTTT.

The genes are TRBV10-3 and TRBJ2-5; 9 bases line up with TRBD2. Looked up from germline, CDR1 is ENHRY and CDR2 is SYGVKD. After removal of 4 bases from V and 4 bases from J, the junction contained 13 bases not matched to a gene. The CDR3 contains 17 residues. CDR3 amino acids: CAISAEGGAGGPETQYF. The CDR3 DNA is TGTGCCATCAGTGCTGAAGGGGGGGCGGGAGGGCCAGAGACCCAGTACTTC.

This clonotype was detected many times. This chain links TRBV5-6 with TRBJ1-3; 7 bases align to TRBD1. CDR3 length: 15 amino acids. Per the germline V gene, CDR1 is SGHDT and CDR2 is YYEEEE. V gave up 4 bases and J gave up 3 bases; unmatched junction bases: 7. This CDR3 reads CASSLTGSYGNTIYF. The CDR3 DNA is TGTGCCAGCAGCCTGACAGGGAGTTATGGAAACACCATATATTTT.

This clonotype is medium-sized within its sample. The rearrangement joins TRBV29-1 to TRBJ1-2; D is unclear. The CDR3 runs to 11 residues. Trimming shortened V by 2 bases and J by 4 bases, and 5 bases separated the two germline ends. CDR1 is SQVTM and CDR2 is ANQGSEA in the germline V gene. Here the CDR3 reads CSVELGYGYTF. CDR3 DNA sequence: TGCAGCGTTGAACTGGGCTATGGCTACACCTTC.

This chain joins TRBV28 and TRBJ2-7; D remains unclear. Per germline, CDR1 MDHEN and CDR2 SYDVKM. The CDR3 covers 13 residues. The V end lost 7 bases, the J end lost 1 base, and 11 bases lay between the germline ends. The CDR3 DNA follows: TGTGCCAGCAAACTTAGGCAGTCCTACGAGCAGTACTTC. Translating it yields CASKLRQSYEQYF.

This clonotype was picked up many times. The chain employs TRBV15 and TRBJ2-5, with 9 bases lining up with TRBD1. The CDR3 totals 16 residues. Germline CDR1 reads LNHNV; CDR2 reads YYDKDF (reference sequence). V lost 0 bases and J lost 4; bases outside the gene matches: 6. CDR3 nucleotide sequence: TGTGCCACCAGCAGAGATCGGGGACAGGGTGGAGAGACCCAGTACTTC. Protein sequence: CATSRDRGQGGETQYF.

The V and J genes are TRBV29-1 and TRBJ2-2; no definite D call. The CDR3 is made up of 12 amino acids. Trimming stripped 2 bases from V and 3 bases from J, with 4 bases between. CDR1 is SQVTM, CDR2 ANQGSEA, per germline. The CDR3, as DNA: TGCAGCGTTGAAACCGACACCGGGGAGCTGTTTTTT. It translates to CSVETDTGELFF.

This CDR3 is CATSAVTGGGETQYF. In DNA form, the CDR3 reads TGTGCCACCAGTGCCGTGACAGGGGGCGGAGAGACCCAGTACTTC. The V call is TRBV24-1, the J call TRBJ2-5, with 10 bases fitting TRBD1. The CDR3 spans 15 residues. Germline assignment: CDR1 KGHDR and CDR2 SFDVKD. Losses at the gene ends were 5 bases for V and 4 bases for J; bases not matched to a gene: 6.

In DNA form, the CDR3 reads TGTGCCAGCAGCGTAGATAGATCTGGCTACACCTTC. Translation: CASSVDRSGYTF. The V and J genes are TRBV9 and TRBJ1-2; no definite D call. The ends were cut back, 0 bases at V and 7 bases at J, with 7 bases in the middle. CDR1 is SGDLS and CDR2 is YYNGEE in the germline V gene. The CDR3 has 12 residues.

This clonotype appeared many times. The V call is TRBV6-5, the J call TRBJ1-5; possibly TRBD1 for D (5 bases). Trimming left V 0 bases short and J 5 bases short, with 11 bases between. The CDR3 length is 15 residues. Germline CDR1 and CDR2: MNHEY and SVGAGI. The DNA for the CDR3 is TGTGCCAGCAGTTACTCGTTCGGGGACGATCAGCCCCAGCATTTT. It codes for CASSYSFGDDQPQHF.